These 23 T cell receptor beta chains were all obtained from the same sample, sequenced in a study of ipilimumab plus nivolumab after autologous stem cell transplantation. The repertoire was sequenced with immunoSEQ multiplex PCR; TCRdb's copy has only in-frame clones and lacks some. The sample shows 20,000 or so clones, less than 85% of them seen only once. The sequencing here drew on PBMCs, taken in a trial of ipilimumab plus nivolumab as post-transplant consolidation. The receptor set was obtained from a male donor with diffuse large B-cell lymphoma.

In this sample, this clone turned up a few times. The V gene is TRBV30, the J gene TRBJ2-7; 13 nucleotides match TRBD2. The V gene's germline CDR1 is GTSNPN and CDR2 SVGIG (reference sequence). There are 15 residues in the CDR3. The V and J ends lost 2 bases and 3 bases, in that order; junction bases with no gene match: 4. CDR3 protein: CAWSTRLAGGYEQYF. CDR3 DNA sequence: TGTGCCTGGAGTACCCGACTAGCGGGGGGCTACGAGCAGTACTTC.

The gene calls are TRBV2 and TRBJ2-3; 11 nucleotides line up with TRBD2. The germline gives CDR1 SNHLY, CDR2 FYNNEI. The CDR3 has 15 residues. With V trimmed by 6 bases and J by 4 bases, 6 bases remained unmatched. The CDR3 region has the DNA TGTGCCAGCAGCCAACTAGCGGGGGCCTCAGATACGCAGTATTTT. Amino acids: CASSQLAGASDTQYF.

This clone appeared a few times. The chain uses TRBV5-4 and TRBJ1-2; unclear D gene. The ends were cut back, 2 bases at V and 7 bases at J, with 15 bases in the middle. Per the germline V gene, CDR1 is SGHNT and CDR2 is YYREEE (reference sequence). The CDR3 loop spans 14 amino acids. Written as DNA, the CDR3 is TGTGCCAGCAGCTTCCCAGACGGGGAAGGTGGCTACACCTTC. This sequence encodes CASSFPDGEGGYTF.

This clone is judged medium-sized. The chain combines TRBV5-5 with TRBJ1-2; TRBD1 agrees at 7 bases. With V trimmed by 4 bases and J by 8 bases, 14 bases remained unmatched. CDR1 and CDR2 from the germline V gene are SGHKS and YYEKEE (reference sequence). This CDR3 has 15 residues. The CDR3 here is CASSESAQGYEGYTF. The CDR3 nucleotides read TGTGCCAGCAGCGAATCGGCACAGGGGTATGAAGGCTACACCTTC.

The chain links TRBV4-1 to TRBJ2-7; 7 positions agree with TRBD2. CDR3 length: 15 residues. Germline V CDR1 and CDR2: MGHRA, YSYEKL. The V segment lost 3 bases and the J segment 6 bases; nucleotides outside the gene matches: 11. The CDR3 DNA sequence: TGCGCCAGCAGCCAGGGGTCCGCGGGGGTAGCCGAGCAGTACTTC. Its translation is CASSQGSAGVAEQYF.

This clone was recorded only once. The rearrangement uses TRBV9 and TRBJ2-1; 10 bases fit TRBD2. After removal of 3 bases from V and 9 bases from J, the junction contained 9 bases not matched to a gene. CDR1 SGDLS and CDR2 YYNGEE come from the germline V gene. The CDR3 is made up of 15 amino acids. CDR3 DNA: TGTGCCAGCAGCGCGGTAGCGGGGGGCGTGGGTGAGCAGTTCTTC. It yields the protein CASSAVAGGVGEQFF.

The chain employs TRBV5-8 and TRBJ2-3; D gene ambiguous. The ends were cut back, 0 bases at V and 2 bases at J, with 7 bases in the middle. This CDR3 is built from 14 residues. Germline CDR1 is SGHTS and CDR2 is YDEGEE. CDR3 region: CASSLGLPTDTQYF. DNA for the CDR3: TGTGCCAGCAGCTTGGGACTCCCCACAGATACGCAGTATTTT.

The chain joins TRBV6-1 to TRBJ2-5, with 11 bases identical to TRBD2. Germline V CDR1 and CDR2: MNHNS, SASEGT. V trimming: 4 bases; J trimming: 4 bases; junction bases outside the gene matches: 2. This CDR3 has 14 residues. This CDR3 is CASSGLAGLETQYF. CDR3 coding DNA: TGTGCCAGCAGTGGACTAGCGGGGCTAGAGACCCAGTACTTC.

Note on this clone: Mismatch with germline at one junction end may stem from a read error. The rearrangement joins TRBV4-2 to TRBJ2-7; D gene ambiguous. The CDR3 has 14 amino acids. Germline V gene data show CDR1 as LGHNA and CDR2 as YNFKEQ. In DNA form, the CDR3 reads TGTGCCAGCAGCGAAGACGGGCAATCCTACGAGCAGTACTTC. Translating gives CASSEDGQSYEQYF.

In DNA form, the CDR3 reads TGTGCCAGCAGTGAGCGGACAGGGAACACTGAAGCTTTCTTT. Translation: CASSERTGNTEAFF. The gene calls are TRBV2 and TRBJ1-1; TRBD1 matches 7 bases. Losses at the gene ends were 3 bases for V and 1 base for J; bases not matched to a gene: 2. In germline, CDR1 is SNHLY, CDR2 FYNNEI. The CDR3 loop spans 14 amino acids.

V usage is TRBV28 and J usage is TRBJ2-2; a possible D gene is TRBD1 (6 bases). The CDR3 runs to 20 residues. V dropped 6 bases and J dropped 1 base, with 27 bases sitting between them. The germline gives CDR1 MDHEN, CDR2 SYDVKM. The CDR3 region is CASSRLGGYTYNGNTGELFF. CDR3 nucleotides: TGTGCCAGCAGCCGCCTAGGGGGATATACATATAATGGGAACACCGGGGAGCTGTTTTTT. Looking up the rest from reference TRBV28 and TRBJ2-2 gives the full variable domain: DVKVTQSSRYLVKRTGEKVFLECVQDMDHENMFWYRQDPGLGLRLIYFSYDVKMKEKGDIPEGYSVSREKKERFSLILESASTNQTSMYLCASSRLGGYTYNGNTGELFFGEGSRLTVL.

This clone was found a few times. The rearrangement joins TRBV11-3 to TRBJ2-7; 7 nucleotides align to TRBD2. The CDR3 is 15 amino acids. Unmatched junction bases numbered 11, after V lost 5 bases and J lost 4 bases. The germline CDR1 and CDR2 sequences are SGHNT and YENEEA. The CDR3 loop reads CASSPRVVSGYEQYF. DNA for the CDR3: TGTGCCAGCAGCCCGCGCGTGGTTAGCGGGTACGAGCAGTACTTC.

The rearrangement uses TRBV29-1 and TRBJ2-5; D perhaps matches TRBD2 (5 bases). The CDR3 sequence is 13 residues long. CDR1 and CDR2 (germline): SQVTM, ANQGSEA. Between the trimmed V and J ends, which lost 4 bases and 5 bases, there was a span of 14 bases. This chain's CDR3 is CSVVLGSGETQYF. CDR3 nucleotide sequence: TGCAGCGTTGTGCTAGGGAGCGGTGAGACCCAGTACTTC.

The chain links TRBV11-2 to TRBJ2-1, with TRBD1 as a possible D gene (6 bases). Between the trimmed V and J ends, which lost 5 bases and 4 bases, there was a span of 18 bases. The CDR3 has 16 residues. Germline values: CDR1 SGHAT, CDR2 FQNNGV. The CDR3 DNA is TGTGCCAGCAGCCCTAGTAGGGACACGACTTACAATGAGCAGTTCTTC. Translation: CASSPSRDTTYNEQFF.

The rearrangement links TRBV19 to TRBJ2-1; D is possibly TRBD2 (5 bases). The CDR3 is made up of 13 amino acids. V was clipped by 6 bases and J by 2 bases, with 8 bases between them. The germline V gene encodes CDR1 LNHDA and CDR2 SQIVND (reference sequence). The CDR3 DNA is TGTGCCAGTAGCCTAGCCCCCTACAATGAGCAGTTCTTC. This codes for CASSLAPYNEQFF.

The chain combines TRBV18 with TRBJ2-1; the D gene is possibly TRBD1 (6 bases). The CDR3 consists of 14 residues. With 0 bases removed from V and 7 bases from J, the gap between germline ends came to 10 bases. From germline, CDR1 is KGHSH and CDR2 LQKENI. The CDR3 nucleotides are TGTGCCAGCTCACCACCTTCCGGGACAAATGAGCAGTTCTTC. As protein: CASSPPSGTNEQFF.

DNA of the CDR3: TGTGCCAGCAGTGAAGCGGGGGTAGCGGGCTACGAGCAGTACTTC. It is translated as CASSEAGVAGYEQYF. This sequence joins TRBV6-1 and TRBJ2-5, with 7 bases aligning to TRBD2. The closer fit of TRBJ2-7 to the DNA end suggests the J call may be wrong. Per germline, CDR1 MNHNS and CDR2 SASEGT. The CDR3 has 15 residues.

The V and J genes are TRBV9 and TRBJ1-1, with D maybe TRBD1 (5 bases). Germline V gene data show CDR1 as SGDLS and CDR2 as YYNGEE. Trimming took 4 bases from V and 3 from J, leaving 16 bases between them. The CDR3 has 15 residues. This CDR3 reads CASSPEAGEDTEAFF. The CDR3 DNA is TGTGCCAGCAGCCCAGAAGCGGGGGAGGACACTGAAGCTTTCTTT.

This chain uses TRBV7-9 with TRBJ1-3, with 11 bases lining up with TRBD1. V was pared by 1 base and J by 4 bases, with 0 bases of the junction left unmatched. The CDR3 sequence is 15 residues long. Germline values: CDR1 SEHNR, CDR2 FQNEAQ (reference sequence). The CDR3 is CASSLGTGGGNTIYF. CDR3 sequence (DNA): TGTGCCAGCAGCTTAGGGACAGGGGGCGGAAACACCATATATTTT.

This chain's CDR3 is CASIKERNGELFF. CDR3 sequence (DNA): TGTGCCAGCATTAAGGAGCGGAACGGGGAGCTGTTTTTT. The gene calls are TRBV6-1 and TRBJ2-2; perhaps TRBD2 as D (5 bases). The CDR3 runs 13 residues. The V gene's germline CDR1 is MNHNS and CDR2 SASEGT. Deletions cut 7 bases from V and 7 bases from J, with 13 bases between.

The rearrangement uses TRBV5-1 and TRBJ1-5; D gene ambiguous. The CDR3 has 13 residues. The germline CDR1 and CDR2 sequences are SGHRS and YFSETQ. The V end lost 5 bases, the J end lost 5 bases, and 11 bases lay between the germline ends. CDR3 sequence reads: CASRKDRDQPQHF. CDR3 nucleotides: TGCGCCAGCAGGAAGGATAGGGATCAGCCCCAGCATTTT.

The V gene is TRBV18, the J gene TRBJ2-7, with 8 bases matching TRBD1. This CDR3 has 14 amino acids. Per the germline V gene, CDR1 is KGHSH and CDR2 is LQKENI. The ends lost 2 bases at V and 6 bases at J; junction bases unmatched: 6. The CDR3, as DNA: TGTGCCAGCTCACCAGATTTGACAGGGGTCGAGCAGTACTTC. Encoded protein: CASSPDLTGVEQYF.

The J gene is TRBJ1-1, the V gene TRBV5-1; 7 bases agree with TRBD1. The CDR3 is 14 residues long. Unmatched junction bases numbered 4, after V lost 4 bases and J lost 1 base. Per the germline V gene, CDR1 is SGHRS and CDR2 is YFSETQ. CDR3 amino acids: CASSPGTENTEAFF. The CDR3 DNA is TGCGCCAGCAGCCCAGGGACAGAGAACACTGAAGCTTTCTTT.